The rows below give T cell receptor beta chains drawn from one sample of a study of OX40 agonist ivuxolimab in advanced cancers. The method was immunoSEQ multiplex PCR; TCRdb's version includes in-frame clones alone and lacks a portion of them. The sample contains fewer than 45,000 clones, less than 85% of which appear only once. This material consisted of CD4+ or CD8+ T cells sorted from blood, taken in a trial of the OX40 agonist ivuxolimab. These receptors all come from an adult with an advanced solid tumor such as melanoma, head and neck, liver or kidney cancer. CDR3s include the opening cysteine and the closing phenylalanine or tryptophan. Each record gives: V gene, J gene, CDR3 protein.

>TRBV9|TRBJ1-5
CASSPGQGPSNQPQHF
>TRBV6-1|TRBJ2-5
CASRGLAGGQETQYF
>TRBV11-2|TRBJ2-7
CASSPFGTSGYEQYF
>TRBV7-3|TRBJ2-3
CASSWGQVTDTQYF
>TRBV27|TRBJ1-6
CASSEAYNSPLHF
>TRBV6-5|TRBJ1-5
CASKATTELTQHF
>TRBV7-9|TRBJ2-7
CASSPLLPGARGGEQYF
>TRBV27|TRBJ2-7
CASSLSPVHEQYF
>TRBV5-1|TRBJ1-1
CASSFTGGTEAFF
>TRBV13|TRBJ1-1
CASSRETGRRIAFF
>TRBV28|TRBJ2-1
CASSTSNEQFF
>TRBV28|TRBJ2-1
CASSSLLAGVYNEQFF
>TRBV4-1|TRBJ2-5
CASSQKSAGDTQYF
>TRBV2|TRBJ2-3
CASTEREVYTDTQYF
>TRBV6-5|TRBJ1-3
CASTHGGTTGNTIYF
>TRBV7-9|TRBJ2-1
CASSLAGTGGFNEQFF
>TRBV7-8|TRBJ2-5
CASSSLYSGTGETQYF
>TRBV19|TRBJ2-1
CASTQDGYNEQFF
>TRBV4-1|TRBJ1-2
CASRQGRGVNYGYTF
>TRBV28|TRBJ2-1
CASAAQADEQFF
>TRBV11-3|TRBJ2-2
CASSSWKGGEDTGELFF
>TRBV29-1|TRBJ1-2
CSIPDRDGGYTF
>TRBV6-6|TRBJ1-1
CASSYGGEAFF
>TRBV27|TRBJ2-7
CASSPGTGPHEQYF
>TRBV27|TRBJ1-1
CASSSLRTDLNTEAFF